This T cell receptor beta chain was recovered during a study of control samples from healthy donors and cancer patients. The CDR3 contains 14 residues. The germline gives CDR1 SGHNT, CDR2 YYREEE (reference sequence). V gave up 3 bases and J gave up 1 base, with 10 bases separating them. Data came from immunoSEQ multiplex PCR; TCRdb stores just in-frame clones and leaves some out. The data show 150,000 or so clones, with about 89% seen just once and approximately 6.8% held by the top ten. The sequence derives from a man aged 18 to 30 in good health. Material for sequencing was blood. V gene TRBV5-4 combines with J gene TRBJ1-1, with D uncertain. The CDR3 region is CASSSGDRNTEAFF. CDR3 nucleotide sequence: TGTGCCAGCAGCTCTGGGGATCGGAACACTGAAGCTTTCTTT.